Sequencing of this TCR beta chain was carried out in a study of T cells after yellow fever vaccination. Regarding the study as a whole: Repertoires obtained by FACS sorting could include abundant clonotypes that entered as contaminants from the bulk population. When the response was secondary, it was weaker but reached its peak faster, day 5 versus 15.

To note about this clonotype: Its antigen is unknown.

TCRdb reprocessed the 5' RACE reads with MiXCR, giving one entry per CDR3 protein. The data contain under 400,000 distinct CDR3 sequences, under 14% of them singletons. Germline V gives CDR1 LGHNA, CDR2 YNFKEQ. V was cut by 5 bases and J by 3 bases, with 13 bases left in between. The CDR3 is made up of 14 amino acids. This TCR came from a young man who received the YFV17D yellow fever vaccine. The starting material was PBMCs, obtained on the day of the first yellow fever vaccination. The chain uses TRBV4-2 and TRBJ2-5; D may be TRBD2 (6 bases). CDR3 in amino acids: CASSARGTEETQYF. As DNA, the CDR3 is TGTGCCAGCAGCGCCCGGGGGACCGAAGAGACCCAGTACTTC.